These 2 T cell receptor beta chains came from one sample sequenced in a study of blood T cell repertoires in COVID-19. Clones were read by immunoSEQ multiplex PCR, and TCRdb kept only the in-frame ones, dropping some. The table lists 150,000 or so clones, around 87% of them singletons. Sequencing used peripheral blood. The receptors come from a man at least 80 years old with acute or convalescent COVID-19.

The CDR3 bases are TGCGCCAGCAGCCCGGGGGCGGGAGGCCAAGAGACCCAGTACTTC. Translated, it gives CASSPGAGGQETQYF. The chain joins TRBV5-1 to TRBJ2-5, with 8 bases fitting TRBD2. V was clipped by 4 bases and J by 1 base; unmatched bases: 6. CDR1 SGHRS and CDR2 YFSETQ come from the germline V gene. The CDR3 extends over 15 amino acids.

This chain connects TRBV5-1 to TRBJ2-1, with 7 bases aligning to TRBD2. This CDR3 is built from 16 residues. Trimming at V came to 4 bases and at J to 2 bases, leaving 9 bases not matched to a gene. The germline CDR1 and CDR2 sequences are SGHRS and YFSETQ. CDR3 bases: TGCGCCAGCAGCCCACCGGGACTACCGACCTACAATGAGCAGTTCTTC. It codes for CASSPPGLPTYNEQFF.